This T cell receptor (beta chain) was sequenced during a study of T cells in Graves' hyperthyroidism and ophthalmopathy. This clonotype occurred many times. Regions amplified from RNA transcripts were the TCR beta CDR3 regions. The TCR CDR3 was amplified in a first-round RT-PCR using the HTBI primer set. TCRdb ran MiXCR on the multiplex PCR reads and lists one entry per CDR3 protein. The repertoire consists of tens of thousands of distinct CDR3 sequences, with roughly 49% occurring once and the leading ten covering approximately 6.2%. The germline V gene has CDR1 SGHDT and CDR2 YYEEEE. CDR3 size: 15 residues. The V segment lost 4 bases and the J segment 6 bases; nucleotides outside the gene matches: 8.

Material for sequencing was blood. The origin of this receptor is a woman between 50 and 59 years old with Graves' hyperthyroidism that later progressed to Graves' ophthalmopathy. The chain combines TRBV5-6 with TRBJ2-2, with 8 bases fitting TRBD1. The DNA of the CDR3 is TGTGCCAGCAGCGGCCAGGGGGCGCGCGCCGGGGAGCTGTTTTTT. Protein product: CASSGQGARAGELFF.